Presented here are 27 T cell receptor beta chains from one specimen sequenced in a study of blood T cell repertoires in COVID-19. Libraries were prepared by immunoSEQ multiplex PCR; TCRdb keeps only in-frame clonotypes and omits some of them. The sample records roughly 110,000 clones, about two thirds being singletons. The material sequenced was peripheral blood. The receptor set was obtained from a human donor with acute or convalescent COVID-19. The donor label of this sample is uncertain.

The V gene is TRBV21-1, the J gene TRBJ2-5; whether TRBD1, the table's D call, matches the DNA was not checked. TRBV21-1 is flagged as a pseudogene. The length of the CDR3 is 17 residues. CDR3 sequence reads: CASSKSFLDRGIETQYF. CDR3 sequence (DNA): TGTGCCAGCAGCAAGTCTTTTCTGGACAGGGGAATAGAGACCCAGTACTTC.

This clone came up a few times. The chain carries TRBV11-2 and TRBJ2-7; a possible D gene is TRBD2 (7 bases). The CDR3 runs to 15 residues. Trimming pared 2 bases from V and 0 bases from J, leaving 11 bases between. Germline V gene lookup returns CDR1 SGHAT and CDR2 FQNNGV. This CDR3 is CASSLNGGLSYEQYF. The CDR3 DNA reads as TGTGCCAGCAGCTTAAACGGGGGGCTCTCCTACGAGCAGTACTTC.

The CDR3 region has the DNA TGTGCCAGCAGTAGTTGGACAGGGGGCGCAGATACGCAGTATTTT. Translating gives CASSSWTGGADTQYF. This chain connects TRBV28 to TRBJ2-3; TRBD1 matches at 11 bases. The CDR3 contains 15 residues. Germline V gene sequence: CDR1 MDHEN, CDR2 SYDVKM. The J segment lost 4 bases and the V segment lost 5 bases, leaving 5 bases of the junction unmatched.

This chain joins TRBV7-2 and TRBJ1-1; no clear D gene. The V gene lost 2 bases and the J gene lost 3 bases, with 10 bases spanning the gap. CDR1 is SGHTA and CDR2 is FQGNSA in the germline V gene. This CDR3 is built from 14 residues. The CDR3 reads CASSLKRRDTEAFF. The CDR3 DNA sequence: TGTGCCAGCAGCTTAAAGCGGCGGGACACTGAAGCTTTCTTT.

The rearrangement uses TRBV15 and TRBJ1-6, with D possibly TRBD1 on 5 matching bases. Germline loops: CDR1 LNHNV, CDR2 YYDKDF (reference sequence). The CDR3 is 16 residues long. Trimming left V 8 bases short and J 0 bases short, with 14 bases between. Here the CDR3 DNA reads TGTGCCACCGTGGACATTTTAAGCTCCTATAATTCACCCCTCCACTTT. Protein product: CATVDILSSYNSPLHF.

The rearrangement uses TRBV6-1 and TRBJ2-5; 9 bases are shared with TRBD2. The CDR3 spans 15 residues. The V gene end was trimmed by 0 bases and the J gene end by 5 bases; junction bases not matched to a gene: 4. Germline V gene sequence: CDR1 MNHNS, CDR2 SASEGT. CDR3 sequence: CASSEAAGGSETQYF. DNA for the CDR3: TGTGCCAGCAGTGAAGCGGCGGGGGGGTCGGAGACCCAGTACTTC.

The chain joins TRBV7-6 to TRBJ2-4; 9 nucleotides line up with TRBD1. Per germline, CDR1 SGHVS and CDR2 FNYEAQ. Trimming at V came to 8 bases and at J to 1 base, leaving 12 bases not matched to a gene. CDR3 length: 17 residues. The CDR3 DNA is TGTGCCAGCTCCCCCGGGACAGGGTCGTTGGCCAAAAACATTCAGTACTTC. It yields the protein CASSPGTGSLAKNIQYF. The complete variable domain, with remaining parts taken from reference TRBV7-6 and TRBJ2-4, reads GAGVSQSPRYKVTKRGQDVALRCDPISGHVSLYWYRQALGQGPEFLTYFNYEAQQDKSGLPNDRFSAERPEGSISTLTIQRTEQRDSAMYRCASSPGTGSLAKNIQYFGAGTRLSVL.

This clone was counted between two and nine times. The chain carries TRBV6-2 or TRBV6-3 and TRBJ2-3; 16 bases map to TRBD2. The CDR3 totals 19 residues. Trimming at V came to 0 bases and at J to 2 bases, leaving 5 bases not matched to a gene. Germline V gene lookup returns CDR1 MNHEY and CDR2 SVGEGT. The CDR3 bases are TGTGCCAGCAGTTACTCATCCGGGACTAGCGGGGGGGACACAGATACGCAGTATTTT. Residues: CASSYSSGTSGGDTDTQYF.

This chain links TRBV7-2 with TRBJ1-6, with 8 bases matching TRBD1. J gave up 11 bases and V 3 bases, and 3 bases lay outside the gene matches. Germline V lookup: CDR1 SGHTA, CDR2 FQGNSA. The CDR3 contains 13 residues. The CDR3 region is CASSFQGATPLHF. The DNA of the CDR3 is TGTGCCAGCAGCTTTCAGGGGGCTACACCCCTCCACTTT. The full variable domain, in which reference TRBV7-2 and TRBJ1-6 provide the parts outside the CDR3, is GAGVSQSPSNKVTEKGKDVELRCDPISGHTALYWYRQSLGQGLEFLIYFQGNSAPDKSGLPSDRFSAERTGGSVSTLTIQRTQQEDSAVYLCASSFQGATPLHFGNGTRLTVT.

The genes are TRBV27 and TRBJ2-1; 10 nucleotides match TRBD2. The germline CDR1 and CDR2 sequences are MNHEY and SMNVEV (reference sequence). The CDR3 loop spans 16 amino acids. J lost 3 bases, V lost 5 bases, and 7 bases had no gene match. The DNA of the CDR3 is TGTGCCAGCAGTGACCCAAGACTAGCGGGCTACAATGAGCAGTTCTTC. Protein: CASSDPRLAGYNEQFF.

The chain uses TRBV18 and TRBJ2-5; 7 bases align to TRBD1. The junction had 3 bases not matched to a gene; V was cut back by 3 bases and J by 2 bases. CDR1 and CDR2 (germline): KGHSH, LQKENI. This CDR3 spans 14 amino acids. The CDR3 loop is CASSPRGQQETQYF. In DNA form, the CDR3 reads TGTGCCAGCTCACCCCGGGGACAGCAAGAGACCCAGTACTTC.

V and J are TRBV6-5 and TRBJ1-4, with TRBD1 as a possible D gene (6 bases). Between the trimmed V and J ends, which lost 2 bases and 8 bases, there was a span of 12 bases. The CDR3 covers 14 residues. Germline CDR1 reads MNHEY; CDR2 reads SVGAGI. In DNA form, the CDR3 reads TGTGCCAGCAGTTACCAGCGGGGGCGAGAAAAACTGTTTTTT. The encoded protein is CASSYQRGREKLFF.

The J gene is TRBJ2-7, the V gene TRBV19, with TRBD1 matching 9 bases. Germline lookup yields CDR1 LNHDA and CDR2 SQIVND (reference sequence). The CDR3 consists of 13 residues. V gave up 9 bases and J gave up 2 bases; unmatched junction bases: 5. This chain's CDR3 is CARPGTGTYEQYF. The CDR3 DNA follows: TGTGCCAGACCCGGGACAGGGACCTACGAGCAGTACTTC.

This clone was counted once. V gene TRBV11-3 combines with J gene TRBJ2-1; D is possibly TRBD2 (6 bases). CDR3 size: 14 residues. V shed 1 base and J shed 6 bases, with 10 bases lying between them. Germline lookup yields CDR1 SGHNT and CDR2 YENEEA. The CDR3 reads CASSLGGVGNEQFF. CDR3 nucleotide sequence: TGTGCCAGCAGCTTAGGGGGGGTTGGCAATGAGCAGTTCTTC.

The V and J genes are TRBV5-1 and TRBJ2-2, with a weak D call TRBD1 (6 bases). The CDR3 covers 14 residues. Trimming took 4 bases from V and 8 from J, leaving 15 bases between them. Per the germline V gene, CDR1 is SGHRS and CDR2 is YFSETQ. For the CDR3, the DNA is TGCGCCAGCAGCACAGACAGGAATATGGGGGAGCTGTTTTTT. This codes for CASSTDRNMGELFF.

The genes are TRBV30 and TRBJ2-7; D remains ambiguous. The CDR3 length is 14 residues. Trimming left V 3 bases short and J 3 bases short, with 15 bases between. Germline lookup yields CDR1 GTSNPN and CDR2 SVGIG (reference sequence). In nucleotides, the CDR3 is TGTGCCTGGAGCGGGTCTCATAATTTCTACGAGCAGTACTTC. Its translation is CAWSGSHNFYEQYF.

V is TRBV18 and J is TRBJ1-1; D perhaps matches TRBD1 (6 bases). Germline lookup yields CDR1 KGHSH and CDR2 LQKENI. The CDR3 runs to 16 residues. The V end lost 3 bases, the J end lost 1 base, and 15 bases lay between the germline ends. The CDR3 region has the DNA TGTGCCAGCTCACCCCTCCCGGGACATACGAACACTGAAGCTTTCTTT. It yields the protein CASSPLPGHTNTEAFF.

The table lists this clone with a count of one. The rearrangement links TRBV5-4 to TRBJ2-1; the D is unclear. The CDR3 length is 14 residues. CDR1 and CDR2 from the germline V gene are SGHNT and YYREEE (reference sequence). V was shortened by 3 bases and J by 3 bases, with 10 bases between the two germline ends. CDR3 in amino acids: CASSSSTRYNEQFF. CDR3 nucleotide sequence: TGTGCCAGCAGCTCGTCGACTCGCTACAATGAGCAGTTCTTC.

This clone came up once. This chain links TRBV24-1 with TRBJ1-1, with 9 positions matching TRBD1. Germline V gene sequence: CDR1 KGHDR, CDR2 SFDVKD. CDR3 size: 14 residues. Trimming removed 5 bases from V and 4 bases from J; junction bases left unmatched: 4. DNA for the CDR3: TGTGCCACCAGTGCCGGACAGGGGTTCACTGAAGCTTTCTTT. It specifies CATSAGQGFTEAFF.

The chain carries TRBV30 and TRBJ1-5, with 12 bases identical to TRBD1. CDR1 and CDR2 from the germline V gene are GTSNPN and SVGIG (reference sequence). The CDR3 contains 15 residues. Trimming at V came to 7 bases and at J to 9 bases, leaving 13 bases not matched to a gene. The CDR3 DNA reads TGTGCCTCCACGGGACAGGGGGCTGGAAACGGGCCCCAGCATTTT. This translates into CASTGQGAGNGPQHF. Full variable domain (outside the CDR3, taken from reference TRBV30 and TRBJ1-5): SQTIHQWPATLVQPVGSPLSLECTVEGTSNPNLYWYRQAAGRGLQLLFYSVGIGQISSEVPQNLSASRPQDRQFILSSKKLLLSDSGFYLCASTGQGAGNGPQHFGDGTRLSIL.

The chain employs TRBV3-1 (or the pseudogene TRBV3-2) and TRBJ1-1; D call uncertain. The CDR3 covers 12 residues. Germline V gene data show CDR1 as LGHDT and CDR2 as YNNKEL (reference sequence). V gave up 1 base and J gave up 4 bases, with 4 bases separating them. The DNA for the CDR3 is TGTGCCAGCAGCCAAGGGCCCACTGAAGCTTTCTTT. It specifies CASSQGPTEAFF.

This clone came up a few times. The rearrangement joins TRBV2 to TRBJ1-6; 7 bases align to TRBD1. The CDR3 covers 15 residues. Losses at the gene ends were 1 base for V and 3 bases for J; bases not matched to a gene: 0. The germline V gene has CDR1 SNHLY and CDR2 FYNNEI. Here the CDR3 DNA reads TGTGCCAGCAGTGAAGACAGGGGCTATAATTCACCCCTCCACTTT. Translated, it gives CASSEDRGYNSPLHF.

The J gene is TRBJ1-4, the V gene TRBV7-9; D might be TRBD1 (6 bases). CDR1 SEHNR and CDR2 FQNEAQ come from the germline V gene (reference sequence). The CDR3 covers 15 residues. The ends were cut back, 1 base at V and 8 bases at J, with 14 bases in the middle. CDR3 protein: CASSLGGGAREKLFF. In DNA, the CDR3 is TGTGCCAGCAGCTTAGGTGGGGGGGCACGGGAAAAACTGTTTTTT.

The V and J genes are TRBV3-1 (or the pseudogene TRBV3-2) and TRBJ1-2; perhaps TRBD1 as D (5 bases). This CDR3 region has 14 residues. Germline loops: CDR1 LGHDT, CDR2 YNNKEL (reference sequence). V was pared by 4 bases and J by 8 bases, with 17 bases between. Here the CDR3 reads CASSLATGGSGYTF. The CDR3 DNA is TGTGCCAGCAGCCTAGCAACCGGGGGTTCAGGCTACACCTTC.

This clone was seen repeatedly, ten times or more. This chain uses TRBV2 with TRBJ2-6, with 8 bases matching TRBD1. Trimming took 5 bases from V and 3 from J; bases not matched to a gene: 12. Looked up from germline, CDR1 is SNHLY and CDR2 is FYNNEI. The CDR3 runs 18 residues. The CDR3 is CASSRQGTSFGGANVLTF. For the CDR3, the DNA is TGTGCCAGCAGTAGACAGGGGACCTCTTTCGGTGGGGCCAACGTCCTGACTTTC.

V usage is TRBV19 and J usage is TRBJ1-1, with D perhaps matching TRBD1 (6 bases). This CDR3 contains 15 residues. Germline CDR1 reads LNHDA; CDR2 reads SQIVND (reference sequence). V was pared by 4 bases and J by 6 bases, with 18 bases between. CDR3: CASSTYQGRLAEAFF. DNA of the CDR3: TGTGCCAGTAGTACTTATCAGGGGAGATTGGCTGAAGCTTTCTTT.

This chain links TRBV18 with TRBJ1-6; 8 bases agree with TRBD1. The CDR3 runs to 14 residues. V lost 6 bases to trimming and J lost 10 bases; unmatched junction nucleotides: 8. Looked up from germline, CDR1 is KGHSH and CDR2 is LQKENI. The CDR3 reads CASSRTGFGSPLHF. The CDR3 DNA is TGTGCCAGCTCCCGGACAGGGTTCGGGTCACCCCTCCACTTT.